This TCR beta chain was sequenced during a study of blood T cell repertoires in COVID-19. Overall study context: The study drew acute and convalescent COVID-19 samples from the United States, Italy and Spain. T cells, B-cell-depleted T cells, or PBMCs provided the cDNA or gDNA that served as material.

This CDR3 has 23 amino acids. CDR1 and CDR2 (germline): MDHEN, SYDVKM. After removal of 3 bases from V and 0 bases from J, the junction contained 22 bases not matched to a gene. Per the authors' pipeline: The assay estimated nucleated cells by amplifying reference gene primers. Repertoires were generated with immunoSEQ multiplex PCR, while TCRdb's copy carries only in-frame clones and drops some. V, J and clone size derive from that table, while D and trimming were established from the DNA sequence. The profile shows about 210,000 clones, approximately 82% of them singletons. The chain recombines TRBV28 with TRBJ2-6; 8 bases match TRBD1. The sequenced sample consisted of peripheral blood. This TCR was recovered from a man aged 45-65 years with active or convalescent COVID-19. The CDR3 here is CASSFRGSEARTGRHSGANVLTF. The CDR3 DNA follows: TGTGCCAGCAGTTTCAGGGGCTCCGAAGCCAGGACAGGGAGGCACTCTGGGGCCAACGTCCTGACTTTC.